What follows are 2 T cell receptor beta chains derived from one specimen sequenced in a study of cytomegalovirus exposure and HLA in healthy donors. Primers included in the PCR were 60 Vbeta and 13 Jbeta primers. Produced via immunoSEQ multiplex PCR; TCRdb's table is partial and in-frame only. The table includes under 200,000 clones, around 77% detected once. The sample taken for sequencing was PBMCs. The receptor set was obtained from a middle-aged man in good health and CMV-seronegative.

The V call is TRBV5-1, the J call TRBJ2-2; D gene unclear. The V gene's germline CDR1 is SGHRS and CDR2 YFSETQ. The CDR3 is 14 residues long. The V gene lost 9 bases and the J gene lost 0 bases, with 12 bases spanning the gap. In DNA form, the CDR3 reads TGCGCCACGCATTACAGACCGAACACCGGGGAGCTGTTTTTT. It encodes CATHYRPNTGELFF.

The chain uses TRBV5-5 and TRBJ1-1; TRBD1 matches 8 bases. The junction had 2 bases not matched to a gene; V was cut back by 0 bases and J by 1 base. The CDR3 totals 15 residues. CDR1 SGHKS and CDR2 YYEKEE come from the germline V gene (reference sequence). CDR3 loop: CASSLGQGRNTEAFF. In nucleotides, the CDR3 is TGTGCCAGCAGCTTGGGACAGGGGAGGAACACTGAAGCTTTCTTT. The variable domain in full, with the rest retrieved from reference TRBV5-5 and TRBJ1-1, is DAGVTQSPTHLIKTRGQQVTLRCSPISGHKSVSWYQQVLGQGPQFIFQYYEKEERGRGNFPDRFSARQFPNYSSELNVNALLLGDSALYLCASSLGQGRNTEAFFGQGTRLTVV.